Following are 9 T cell receptor beta chains from one sample sequenced in a study of blood T cells in healthy people across ages (dated by TCRdb to between 2015 and 2017). Library prep was done by 5' RACE. Sequencing took place on an Illumina HiSeq 2500. A second PCR of about 6 to 11 cycles was run with a J-beta primer mix and a sample-barcoded 5' primer. The public reads were reanalyzed by TCRdb: fastp trimming at Q25, MiXCR alignment, in-frame beta chains only. Each CDR3 protein appears once, grouped with its most common genes and DNA. Present in this sample are 980,000 or so distinct CDR3 sequences, roughly 52% of which were seen just once. Jointly, the top ten make up over 10% of the sample. Sample: blood. The source is a man younger than 40 in good health.

V is TRBV20-1 and J is TRBJ2-7, with D perhaps TRBD1 (5 bases). The CDR3 is 14 residues long. Germline CDR1 reads DFQATT; CDR2 reads SNEGSKA (reference sequence). With 3 bases removed from V and 0 bases from J, the gap between germline ends came to 12 bases. The DNA for the CDR3 is TGCAGTGCTAGCGCGGCAGGGCGCTCCTACGAGCAGTACTTC. It encodes CSASAAGRSYEQYF.

This chain uses TRBV7-9 with TRBJ2-7; tentatively, D is TRBD1 or TRBD2 (5 bases each). V was cut by 5 bases and J by 2 bases, with 22 bases left in between. Germline CDR1 reads SEHNR; CDR2 reads FQNEAQ (reference sequence). The CDR3 totals 17 residues. As DNA, the CDR3 is TGTGCCAGCAGCCCCGATCGGGGCCATACACTTCCCTACGAGCAGTACTTC. Its protein product is CASSPDRGHTLPYEQYF.

The V call is TRBV7-2, the J call TRBJ1-1; D is unresolved. Germline CDR1 and CDR2: SGHTA and FQGNSA. The CDR3 covers 15 residues. With 1 base removed from V and 1 base from J, the gap between germline ends came to 10 bases. CDR3 in DNA: TGTGCCAGCAGCTTAGACAGAATCCGGAACACTGAAGCTTTCTTT. Amino acids: CASSLDRIRNTEAFF. The full variable domain, rest sourced from reference TRBV7-2 and TRBJ1-1, is GAGVSQSPSNKVTEKGKDVELRCDPISGHTALYWYRQSLGQGLEFLIYFQGNSAPDKSGLPSDRFSAERTGGSVSTLTIQRTQQEDSAVYLCASSLDRIRNTEAFFGQGTRLTVV.

The genes are TRBV7-2 and TRBJ2-7; 8 bases are a match to TRBD2. Trimming took 6 bases from V and 2 from J; bases not matched to a gene: 6. The CDR3 has 14 residues. Germline CDR1 reads SGHTA; CDR2 reads FQGNSA. The CDR3 bases are TGTGCCAGCAGACCAAGCGGGGGCCCCTACGAGCAGTACTTC. Its translation is CASRPSGGPYEQYF.

This clonotype was counted many times. This sequence joins TRBV28 and TRBJ2-5; D unresolved. CDR3 length: 13 residues. V was cut by 4 bases and J by 4 bases, with 10 bases left in between. Germline lookup yields CDR1 MDHEN and CDR2 SYDVKM. CDR3 nucleotides: TGTGCCAGCAGTTCGCCGGCCTTAGAGACCCAGTACTTC. Protein product: CASSSPALETQYF.

The chain is built from TRBV6-2 or TRBV6-3 and TRBJ2-7, with a tentative D call TRBD2 (5 bases). TRBJ2-5 matches the DNA end more closely, so the J call is doubtful. Germline loops: CDR1 MNHEY, CDR2 SVGEGT. The CDR3 length is 13 residues. This CDR3 reads CASSDEGWETQYF. The CDR3 coding sequence is TGTGCCAGCAGTGACGAGGGTTGGGAGACCCAGTACTTC.

The V gene is TRBV18, the J gene TRBJ1-4; weak D call: TRBD1 (5 bases). Germline V gives CDR1 KGHSH, CDR2 LQKENI. V was cut by 3 bases and J by 0 bases, with 8 bases left in between. The CDR3 spans 15 residues. The CDR3 sequence: CASSPGAATNEKLFF. The CDR3 DNA reads as TGTGCCAGCTCACCTGGGGCAGCAACTAATGAAAAACTGTTTTTT.

The rearrangement links TRBV12-3 or TRBV12-4 to TRBJ2-1; unclear D gene. The CDR3 consists of 12 residues. Trimming took 1 base from V and 10 from J, leaving 8 bases between them. The CDR3, as DNA: TGTGCCAGCAGTTTAGTGGAACAGGAGCAGTTCTTC. Translating it yields CASSLVEQEQFF.

This clonotype was seen a handful of times. The chain has TRBV6-5 and TRBJ2-6; the D gene is possibly TRBD1 (5 bases). The CDR3 runs to 17 residues. Germline assignment: CDR1 MNHEY and CDR2 SVGAGI. Trimming left V 2 bases short and J 0 bases short, with 11 bases between. CDR3 in DNA: TGTGCCAGCAGTTACCGGGTAGGGGCCTCTGGGGCCAACGTCCTGACTTTC. Amino acid sequence: CASSYRVGASGANVLTF.